A single sample gave rise to the 19 T cell receptor beta chains below, sequenced in a study of blood T cells in healthy people across ages. Alongside a J-beta primer mix, a sample-barcoded 5' primer served in a second PCR lasting roughly 7 to 11 cycles. TCRdb used MiXCR to reprocess the 5' RACE reads, holding one entry per CDR3 protein. The data contain roughly 1,800,000 distinct CDR3 sequences, around half of them seen just once; the ten biggest clones take up approximately 2.1%. The material sequenced was blood. Receptor source: a woman between 40 and 55 years old in good health.

The sample holds a few counts of this clonotype. The chain is built from TRBV5-1 and TRBJ2-5; possible D gene TRBD1, 5 bases. The J call could be wrong; TRBJ2-7 is a better fit for the DNA end. Germline V gives CDR1 SGHRS, CDR2 YFSETQ. The CDR3 spans 14 residues. CDR3 DNA sequence: TGCGCCAGCAGCTACCAGGGTTTGTTTTCCGAGCAGTACTTC. Its translation is CASSYQGLFSEQYF.

V usage is TRBV20-1 and J usage is TRBJ2-7; D is possibly TRBD1 (6 bases). CDR1 is DFQATT, CDR2 SNEGSKA, per germline (reference sequence). The CDR3 is 13 amino acids. Trimming shortened V by 6 bases and J by 3 bases, and 15 bases separated the two germline ends. The CDR3 sequence is CSADTGNIYEQYF. CDR3 DNA sequence: TGCAGTGCAGATACAGGGAATATCTACGAGCAGTACTTC.

This rearrangement joins TRBV7-9 to TRBJ2-5; D remains unclear. Germline V gene sequence: CDR1 SEHNR, CDR2 FQNEAQ (reference sequence). The CDR3 length is 14 residues. Trimming removed 3 bases from V and 11 bases from J, with 19 bases in between. The CDR3 sequence: CASSLGMARSEQYF. CDR3 bases: TGTGCCAGCAGCTTGGGGATGGCCAGGAGTGAGCAGTACTTC.

The chain links TRBV2 to TRBJ1-4; TRBD1 matches 12 bases. The CDR3 runs 15 residues. Germline V gene data show CDR1 as SNHLY and CDR2 as FYNNEI. Trimming took 6 bases from V and 14 from J; bases not matched to a gene: 13. CDR3 in amino acids: CASSGPGTGGLRLFF. CDR3 nucleotide sequence: TGTGCCAGCAGCGGCCCCGGGACAGGGGGCCTCAGGCTGTTTTTT.

The chain couples TRBV5-1 to TRBJ2-7; the match to TRBD2 covers 9 bases. The CDR3 consists of 14 residues. CDR1 is SGHRS, CDR2 YFSETQ, per germline. After removal of 4 bases from V and 3 bases from J, the junction contained 5 bases not matched to a gene. CDR3 in amino acids: CASSAGLANYEQYF. In DNA form, the CDR3 reads TGCGCCAGCAGCGCGGGACTAGCAAACTACGAGCAGTACTTC.

This clonotype came up a few times. V gene TRBV20-1 combines with J gene TRBJ2-7, with D perhaps TRBD2 (6 bases). V shed 6 bases and J shed 3 bases, with 21 bases lying between them. CDR1 is DFQATT, CDR2 SNEGSKA, per germline (reference sequence). The CDR3 is made up of 15 amino acids. The CDR3 nucleotides are TGCAGTGCCCCTAAAGAAGCCTCCGGGGGCTACGAGCAGTACTTC. Translated, it gives CSAPKEASGGYEQYF.

The V gene is TRBV7-9, the J gene TRBJ2-5, with a possible D match to TRBD2 (5 bases). Germline assignment: CDR1 SEHNR and CDR2 FQNEAQ (reference sequence). There are 17 residues in the CDR3. Deletions cut 2 bases from V and 1 base from J, with 17 bases between. CDR3 nucleotides: TGTGCCAGCAGCTTAAGCCCCCTCGCGCGGGCCCAAGAGACCCAGTACTTC. Its translation is CASSLSPLARAQETQYF.

J is TRBJ2-5 and V is TRBV10-3; D is possibly TRBD2 (5 bases). V lost 6 bases and J lost 7, with 27 bases in between. This CDR3 has 17 residues. Germline CDR1 ENHRY, CDR2 SYGVKD. Here the CDR3 DNA reads TGTGCCATCAGCGAACCGTACGACGAGGGCCCGGGTTCGACCCAGTACTTC. Its protein product is CAISEPYDEGPGSTQYF.

The genes are TRBV24-1 and TRBJ1-1; D unresolved. This CDR3 region has 13 residues. From germline, CDR1 is KGHDR and CDR2 SFDVKD. The germline V and J ends were trimmed by 6 bases and 6 bases, with 13 bases remaining between them. CDR3 nucleotide sequence: TGTGCCACCAGTCTCCGGACCGGCGCTGAAGCTTTCTTT. The encoded protein is CATSLRTGAEAFF.

This clonotype was seen a handful of times. CDR3 sequence reads: CAISEYGGYSNQPQHF. In DNA form, the CDR3 reads TGTGCCATCAGTGAGTACGGGGGCTATAGCAATCAGCCCCAGCATTTT. The chain carries TRBV10-3 and TRBJ1-5; possibly TRBD1 for D (6 bases). Trimming left V 1 base short and J 0 bases short, with 10 bases between. Germline V gives CDR1 ENHRY, CDR2 SYGVKD. The CDR3 is 16 amino acids.

This clonotype was counted only a few times. The chain joins TRBV27 to TRBJ2-7; D is uncertain. Per the germline V gene, CDR1 is MNHEY and CDR2 is SMNVEV (reference sequence). This CDR3 is built from 14 residues. V lost 4 bases, J lost 3 bases, and 13 bases lay in between. The CDR3 loop reads CASSSSGPSYEQYF. In nucleotides, the CDR3 is TGTGCCAGCAGTTCCTCCGGGCCCAGCTACGAGCAGTACTTC.

The V gene is TRBV6-1, the J gene TRBJ2-5, with 7 bases identical to TRBD1. In germline, CDR1 is MNHNS, CDR2 SASEGT. The CDR3 sequence is 14 residues long. The junction had 11 bases not matched to a gene; V was cut back by 6 bases and J by 7 bases. CDR3 loop: CASRDTGARGTQYF. CDR3 nucleotides: TGTGCCAGCAGGGATACAGGGGCCCGAGGGACCCAGTACTTC.

This clonotype was counted between two and nine times. The chain links TRBV28 to TRBJ2-4, with D perhaps TRBD2 (5 bases). The germline V gene has CDR1 MDHEN and CDR2 SYDVKM. This CDR3 is built from 12 residues. V was pared by 5 bases and J by 13 bases, with 15 bases between. Written as DNA, the CDR3 is TGTGCCAGCAGTGCCGACGCCGGGGAGCAGTACTTC. It yields the protein CASSADAGEQYF.

V usage is TRBV24-1 and J usage is TRBJ2-2; D tentatively reads TRBD1 or TRBD2 (6 bases each). This CDR3 contains 15 residues. In germline, CDR1 is KGHDR, CDR2 SFDVKD. V was clipped by 6 bases and J by 5 bases, with 15 bases between them. The CDR3 loop reads CATSPGDTLTGELFF. Written as DNA, the CDR3 is TGTGCCACCAGTCCGGGGGACACCTTAACCGGGGAGCTGTTTTTT.

This clonotype was seen more than once but under ten times. The rearrangement joins TRBV9 to TRBJ1-2; 7 nucleotides agree with TRBD1. The V gene's germline CDR1 is SGDLS and CDR2 YYNGEE. V lost 4 bases to trimming and J lost 8 bases; unmatched junction nucleotides: 5. The CDR3 length is 12 residues. The CDR3 protein is CASSMTGSGYTF. For the CDR3, the DNA is TGTGCCAGCAGCATGACAGGGTCAGGCTACACCTTC.

For this clonotype: Relative to the germline gene, one junction end is altered; a read error may explain this. The V call is TRBV5-1, the J call TRBJ2-7, with D unresolved. Germline CDR1 is SGHRS and CDR2 is YFSETQ. The CDR3 spans 14 residues. CDR3 amino acids: CARSFDRWSYVQYF. In nucleotides, the CDR3 is TGCGCCCGCAGCTTCGACCGCTGGTCCTACGTGCAGTACTTC.

There are a few counts of this clonotype. The chain joins TRBV6-2 or TRBV6-3 to TRBJ2-3; the D is unclear. The CDR3 covers 16 residues. V dropped 0 bases and J dropped 1 base, with 11 bases sitting between them. The V gene's germline CDR1 is MNHEY and CDR2 SVGEGT. The CDR3 DNA reads TGTGCCAGCAGTTACTCGGAGTTACCTCGCACAGATACGCAGTATTTT. Translation: CASSYSELPRTDTQYF.

The chain recombines TRBV20-1 with TRBJ1-2; TRBD1 is a possible D gene (6 bases). The CDR3 has 13 residues. CDR1 and CDR2 from the germline V gene are DFQATT and SNEGSKA (reference sequence). With 3 bases removed from V and 7 bases from J, the gap between germline ends came to 15 bases. CDR3 DNA: TGCAGTGCTAGTCTGGGGGCGCGTGGTGGCTACACCTTC. Translation: CSASLGARGGYTF.

This sequence joins TRBV20-1 and TRBJ1-5; possibly TRBD1 for D (5 bases). The CDR3 has 14 residues. Deletions cut 3 bases from V and 7 bases from J, with 16 bases between. Germline V gene sequence: CDR1 DFQATT, CDR2 SNEGSKA (reference sequence). CDR3 in DNA: TGCAGTGCTAGCGGGGACCGAGGGGACCAGCCCCAGCATTTT. Its protein product is CSASGDRGDQPQHF.